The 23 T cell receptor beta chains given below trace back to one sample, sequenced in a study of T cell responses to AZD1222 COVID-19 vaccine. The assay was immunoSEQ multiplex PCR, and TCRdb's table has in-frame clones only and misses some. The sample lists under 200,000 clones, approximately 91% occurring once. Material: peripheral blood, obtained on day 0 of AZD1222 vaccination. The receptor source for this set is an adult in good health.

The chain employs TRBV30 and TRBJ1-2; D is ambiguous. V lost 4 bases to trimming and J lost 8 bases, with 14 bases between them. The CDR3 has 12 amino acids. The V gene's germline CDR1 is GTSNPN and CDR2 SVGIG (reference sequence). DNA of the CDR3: TGTGCCTGGATTTCGACATCAATCGGCTACACCTTC. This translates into CAWISTSIGYTF.

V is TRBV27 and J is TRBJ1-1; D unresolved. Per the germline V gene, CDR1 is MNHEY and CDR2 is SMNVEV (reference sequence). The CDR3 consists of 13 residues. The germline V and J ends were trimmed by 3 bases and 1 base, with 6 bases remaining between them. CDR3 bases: TGTGCCAGCAGTTTTGCCAGGAACACTGAAGCTTTCTTT. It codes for CASSFARNTEAFF.

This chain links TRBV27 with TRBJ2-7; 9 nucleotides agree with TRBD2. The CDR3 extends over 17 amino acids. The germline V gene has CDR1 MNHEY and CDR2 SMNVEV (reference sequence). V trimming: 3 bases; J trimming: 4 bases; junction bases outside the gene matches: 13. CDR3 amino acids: CASSFLPAGGWRYEQYF. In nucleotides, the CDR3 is TGTGCCAGCAGTTTTCTACCAGCGGGAGGTTGGAGGTACGAGCAGTACTTC.

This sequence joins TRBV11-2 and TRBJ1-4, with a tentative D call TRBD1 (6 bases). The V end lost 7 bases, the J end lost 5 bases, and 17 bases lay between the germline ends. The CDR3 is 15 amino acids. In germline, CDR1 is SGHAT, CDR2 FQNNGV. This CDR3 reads CASNQQGWGNEKLFF. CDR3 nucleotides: TGTGCCAGCAACCAACAGGGCTGGGGGAATGAAAAACTGTTTTTT. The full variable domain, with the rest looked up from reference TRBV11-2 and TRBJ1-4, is EAGVAQSPRYKIIEKRQSVAFWCNPISGHATLYWYQQILGQGPKLLIQFQNNGVVDDSQLPKDRFSAERLKGVDSTLKIQPAKLEDSAVYLCASNQQGWGNEKLFFGSGTQLSVL.

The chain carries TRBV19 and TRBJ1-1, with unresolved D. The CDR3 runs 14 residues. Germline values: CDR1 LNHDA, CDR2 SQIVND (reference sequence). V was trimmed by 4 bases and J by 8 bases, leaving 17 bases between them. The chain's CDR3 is CASSKVSPHSEAFF. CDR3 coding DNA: TGTGCCAGTAGTAAGGTCAGCCCGCACTCGGAAGCTTTCTTT.

The CDR3 reads CASSSALGETVGTQYF. CDR3 DNA sequence: TGTGCCAGCAGTTCGGCTTTAGGGGAGACAGTGGGGACCCAGTACTTC. The rearrangement links TRBV28 to TRBJ2-5; tentatively, D is TRBD1 or TRBD2 (5 bases each). Germline values: CDR1 MDHEN, CDR2 SYDVKM. This CDR3 contains 16 residues. With 4 bases removed from V and 7 bases from J, the gap between germline ends came to 22 bases.

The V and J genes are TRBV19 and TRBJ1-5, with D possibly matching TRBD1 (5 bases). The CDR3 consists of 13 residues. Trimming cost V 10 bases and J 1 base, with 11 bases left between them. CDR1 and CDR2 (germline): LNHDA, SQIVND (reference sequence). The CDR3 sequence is CATLGASNQPQHF. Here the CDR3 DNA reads TGTGCCACGCTTGGGGCGAGCAATCAGCCCCAGCATTTT.

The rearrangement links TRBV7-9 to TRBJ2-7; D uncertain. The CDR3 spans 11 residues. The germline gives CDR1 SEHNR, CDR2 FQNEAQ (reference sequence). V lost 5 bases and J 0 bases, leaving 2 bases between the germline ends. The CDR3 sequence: CASSHSYEQYF. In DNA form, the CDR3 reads TGTGCCAGCAGCCACTCCTACGAGCAGTACTTC.

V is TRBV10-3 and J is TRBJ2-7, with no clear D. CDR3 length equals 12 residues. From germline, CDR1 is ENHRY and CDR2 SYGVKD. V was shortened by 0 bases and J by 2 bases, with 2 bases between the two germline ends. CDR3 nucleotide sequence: TGTGCCATCAGTGAGTCCCCCTACGAGCAGTACTTC. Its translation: CAISESPYEQYF.

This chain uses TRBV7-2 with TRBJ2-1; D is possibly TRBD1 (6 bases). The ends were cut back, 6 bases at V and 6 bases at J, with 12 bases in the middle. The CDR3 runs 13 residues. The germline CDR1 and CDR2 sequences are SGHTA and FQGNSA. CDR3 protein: CASRPLGGNEQFF. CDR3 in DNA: TGTGCCAGCAGGCCCCTAGGGGGCAATGAGCAGTTCTTC.

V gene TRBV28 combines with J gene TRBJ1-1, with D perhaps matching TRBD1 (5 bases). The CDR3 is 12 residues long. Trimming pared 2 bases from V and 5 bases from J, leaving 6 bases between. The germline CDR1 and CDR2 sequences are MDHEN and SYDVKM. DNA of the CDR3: TGTGCCAGCAGTTTACAGGGTACTGAAGCTTTCTTT. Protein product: CASSLQGTEAFF.

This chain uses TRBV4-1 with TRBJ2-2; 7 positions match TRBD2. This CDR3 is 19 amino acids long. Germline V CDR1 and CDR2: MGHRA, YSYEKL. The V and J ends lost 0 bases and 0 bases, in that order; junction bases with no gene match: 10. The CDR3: CASSQDSGTRYSNTGELFF. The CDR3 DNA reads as TGCGCCAGCAGCCAAGACAGCGGGACCCGTTACTCGAACACCGGGGAGCTGTTTTTT.

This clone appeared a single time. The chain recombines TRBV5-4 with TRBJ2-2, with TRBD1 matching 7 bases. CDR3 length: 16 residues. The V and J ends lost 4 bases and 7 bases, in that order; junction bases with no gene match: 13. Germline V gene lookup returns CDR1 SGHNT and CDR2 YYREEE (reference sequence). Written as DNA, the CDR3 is TGTGCCAGCAGCGGTCCGGGAACAGGGGTTGTCGGGGAGCTGTTTTTT. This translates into CASSGPGTGVVGELFF.

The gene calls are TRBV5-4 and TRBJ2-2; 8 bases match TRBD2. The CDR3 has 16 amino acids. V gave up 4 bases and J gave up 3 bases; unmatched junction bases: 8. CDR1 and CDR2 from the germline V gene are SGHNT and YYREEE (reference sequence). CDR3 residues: CASSPTPGLDTGELFF. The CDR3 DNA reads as TGTGCCAGCAGCCCAACCCCGGGACTAGACACCGGGGAGCTGTTTTTT.

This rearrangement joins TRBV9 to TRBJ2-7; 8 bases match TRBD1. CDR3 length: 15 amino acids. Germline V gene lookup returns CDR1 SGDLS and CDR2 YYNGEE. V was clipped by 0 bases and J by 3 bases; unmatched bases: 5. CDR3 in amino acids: CASSVGGTGRYEQYF. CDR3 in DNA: TGTGCCAGCAGCGTAGGTGGGACAGGTCGCTACGAGCAGTACTTC.

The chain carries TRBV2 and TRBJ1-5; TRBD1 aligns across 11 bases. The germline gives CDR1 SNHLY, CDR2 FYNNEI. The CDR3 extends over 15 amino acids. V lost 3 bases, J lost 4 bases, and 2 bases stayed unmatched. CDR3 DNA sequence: TGTGCCAGCAGTGAGGACAGGGGGCGAAATCAGCCCCAGCATTTT. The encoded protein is CASSEDRGRNQPQHF.

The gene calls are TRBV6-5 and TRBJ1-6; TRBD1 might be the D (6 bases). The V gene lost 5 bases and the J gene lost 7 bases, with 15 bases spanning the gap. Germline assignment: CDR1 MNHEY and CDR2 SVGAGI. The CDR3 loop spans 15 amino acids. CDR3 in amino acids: CASSRRGYVNSPLHF. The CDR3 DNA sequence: TGTGCCAGCAGTCGGAGGGGGTATGTGAATTCACCCCTCCACTTT.

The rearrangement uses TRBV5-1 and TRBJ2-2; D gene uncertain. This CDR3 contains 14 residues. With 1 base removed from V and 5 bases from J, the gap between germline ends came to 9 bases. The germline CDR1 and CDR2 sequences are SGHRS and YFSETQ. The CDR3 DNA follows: TGCGCCAGCAGCTTGTCCCCCATAACCGGGGAGCTGTTTTTT. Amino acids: CASSLSPITGELFF. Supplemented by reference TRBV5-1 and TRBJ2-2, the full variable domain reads KAGVTQTPRYLIKTRGQQVTLSCSPISGHRSVSWYQQTPGQGLQFLFEYFSETQRNKGNFPGRFSGRQFSNSRSEMNVSTLELGDSALYLCASSLSPITGELFFGEGSRLTVL.

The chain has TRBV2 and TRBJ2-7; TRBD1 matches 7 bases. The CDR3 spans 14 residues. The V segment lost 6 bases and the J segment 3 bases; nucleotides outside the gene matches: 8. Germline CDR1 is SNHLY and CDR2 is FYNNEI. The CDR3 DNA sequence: TGTGCCAGCAGGTTAACCGGGACAGACTACGAGCAGTACTTC. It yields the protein CASRLTGTDYEQYF. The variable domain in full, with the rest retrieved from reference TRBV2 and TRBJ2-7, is EPEVTQTPSHQVTQMGQEVILRCVPISNHLYFYWYRQILGQKVEFLVSFYNNEISEKSEIFDDQFSVERPDGSNFTLKIRSTKLEDSAMYFCASRLTGTDYEQYFGPGTRLTVT.

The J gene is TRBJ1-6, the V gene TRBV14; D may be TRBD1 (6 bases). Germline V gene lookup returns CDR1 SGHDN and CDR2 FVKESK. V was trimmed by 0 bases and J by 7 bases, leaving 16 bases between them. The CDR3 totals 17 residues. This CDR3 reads CASSQDLGGTLNSPLHF. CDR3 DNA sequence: TGTGCCAGCAGCCAAGATTTGGGGGGCACCTTGAATTCACCCCTCCACTTT. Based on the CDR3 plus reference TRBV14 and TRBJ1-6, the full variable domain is EAGVTQFPSHSVIEKGQTVTLRCDPISGHDNLYWYRRVMGKEIKFLLHFVKESKQDESGMPNNRFLAERTGGTYSTLKVQPAELEDSGVYFCASSQDLGGTLNSPLHFGNGTRLTVT.

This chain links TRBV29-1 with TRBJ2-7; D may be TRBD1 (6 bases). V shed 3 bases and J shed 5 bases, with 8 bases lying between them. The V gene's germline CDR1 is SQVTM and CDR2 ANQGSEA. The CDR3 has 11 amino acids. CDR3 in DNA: TGCAGCGTTGACAGGGGCCACGAGCAGTACTTC. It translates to CSVDRGHEQYF.

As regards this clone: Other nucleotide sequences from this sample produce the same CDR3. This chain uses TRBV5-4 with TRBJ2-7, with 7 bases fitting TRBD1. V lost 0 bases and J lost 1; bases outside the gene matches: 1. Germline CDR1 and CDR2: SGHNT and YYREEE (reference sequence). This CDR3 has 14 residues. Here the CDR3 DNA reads TGTGCCAGCAGCTTGGGACAGGGATCCTACGAGCAGTACTTC. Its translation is CASSLGQGSYEQYF.

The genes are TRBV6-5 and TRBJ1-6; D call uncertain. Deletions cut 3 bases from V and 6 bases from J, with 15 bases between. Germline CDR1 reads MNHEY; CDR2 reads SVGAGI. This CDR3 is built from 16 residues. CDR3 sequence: CASSYFSAEPNSPLHF. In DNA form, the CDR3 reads TGTGCCAGCAGTTATTTTTCGGCGGAACCTAATTCACCCCTCCACTTT.